The T cell receptor beta chain under discussion was sequenced for a study of T-cell memory formation after mild COVID-19. Trimming left V 0 bases short and J 10 bases short, with 14 bases between. Looked up from germline, CDR1 is SGHRS and CDR2 is YFSETQ. The CDR3 sequence is 14 residues long. Study results and limitations: Mostly located in CM and EM were contracting CD4+ clones, with contracting CD8+ clones located in EMRA.

5'RACE with constant-segment primers yielded barcoded, UMI-tagged TCR alpha and TCR beta cDNA libraries. TCRdb itself ran the 5' RACE reads through MiXCR, one entry per CDR3 protein. The table includes 90,000 to 120,000 distinct CDR3 sequences, approximately 15% detected once. In regard to this clonotype: Its antigen is not identified.

What was sequenced was PBMCs or a T cell subset sorted from them (not recorded which). V is TRBV5-1 and J is TRBJ2-1, with D perhaps matching TRBD2 (7 bases). The clonotype was recovered from a man between 18 and 29 years old who had mild COVID-19 (a few samples of this study predate the infection). Cell type and time point are not known. In nucleotides, the CDR3 is TGCGCCAGCAGCTTGGCTAGCAGGGGAGGGGAGCAGTTCTTC. As protein: CASSLASRGGEQFF.